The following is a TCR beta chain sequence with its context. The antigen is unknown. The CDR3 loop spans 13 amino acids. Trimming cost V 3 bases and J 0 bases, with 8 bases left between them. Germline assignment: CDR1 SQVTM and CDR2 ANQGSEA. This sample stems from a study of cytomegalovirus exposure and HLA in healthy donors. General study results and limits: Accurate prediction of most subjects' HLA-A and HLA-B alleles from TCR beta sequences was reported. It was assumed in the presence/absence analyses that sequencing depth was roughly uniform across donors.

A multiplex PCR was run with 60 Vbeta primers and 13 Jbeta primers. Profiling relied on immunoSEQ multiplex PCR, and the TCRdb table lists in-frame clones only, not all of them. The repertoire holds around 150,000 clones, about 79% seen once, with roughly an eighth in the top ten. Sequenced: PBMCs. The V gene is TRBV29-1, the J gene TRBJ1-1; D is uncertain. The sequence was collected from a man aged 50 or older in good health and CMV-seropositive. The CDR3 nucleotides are TGCAGCGTTGAGGGGAGGGTGAACACTGAAGCTTTCTTT. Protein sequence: CSVEGRVNTEAFF.